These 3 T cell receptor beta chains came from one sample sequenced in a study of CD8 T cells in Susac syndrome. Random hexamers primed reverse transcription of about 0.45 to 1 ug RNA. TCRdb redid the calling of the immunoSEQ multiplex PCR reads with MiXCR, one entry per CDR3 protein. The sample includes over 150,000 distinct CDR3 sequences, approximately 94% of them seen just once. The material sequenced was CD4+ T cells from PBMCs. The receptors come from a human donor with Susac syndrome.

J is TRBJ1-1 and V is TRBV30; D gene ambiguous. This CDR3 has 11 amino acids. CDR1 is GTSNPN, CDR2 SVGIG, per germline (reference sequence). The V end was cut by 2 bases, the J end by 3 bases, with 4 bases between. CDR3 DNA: TGTGCCTGGAGTCGGGACACTGAAGCTTTCTTT. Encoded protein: CAWSRDTEAFF.

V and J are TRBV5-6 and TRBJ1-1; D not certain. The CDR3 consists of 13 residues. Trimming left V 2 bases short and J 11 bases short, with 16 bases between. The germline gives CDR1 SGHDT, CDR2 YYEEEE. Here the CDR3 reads CASSFTGRSGAFF. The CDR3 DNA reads TGTGCCAGCAGCTTTACGGGGAGGTCTGGGGCTTTCTTT. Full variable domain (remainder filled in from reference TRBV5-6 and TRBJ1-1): DAGVTQSPTHLIKTRGQQVTLRCSPKSGHDTVSWYQQALGQGPQFIFQYYEEEERQRGNFPDRFSGHQFPNYSSELNVNALLLGDSALYLCASSFTGRSGAFFGQGTRLTVV.

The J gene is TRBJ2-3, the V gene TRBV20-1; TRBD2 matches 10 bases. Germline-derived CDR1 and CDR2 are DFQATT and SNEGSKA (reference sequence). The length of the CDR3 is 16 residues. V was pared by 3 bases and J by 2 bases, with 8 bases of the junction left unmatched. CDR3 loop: CSASKGTSVNTDTQYF. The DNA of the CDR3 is TGCAGTGCTAGTAAAGGGACTAGCGTTAACACAGATACGCAGTATTTT.